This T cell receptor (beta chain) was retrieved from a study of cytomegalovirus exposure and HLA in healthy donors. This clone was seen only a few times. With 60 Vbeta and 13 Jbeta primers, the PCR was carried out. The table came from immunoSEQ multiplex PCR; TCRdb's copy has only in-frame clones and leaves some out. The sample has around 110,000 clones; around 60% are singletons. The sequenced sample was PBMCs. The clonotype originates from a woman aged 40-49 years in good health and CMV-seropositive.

Here the CDR3 reads CASSDPDRSNTGELFF. The CDR3 DNA reads TGTGCCAGCAGTGATCCGGACAGATCGAACACCGGGGAGCTGTTTTTT. This chain connects TRBV25-1 to TRBJ2-2, with D perhaps TRBD1 (6 bases). CDR3 length: 16 residues. Germline CDR1 is MGHDK and CDR2 is SYGVNS. The V gene lost 3 bases and the J gene lost 0 bases, with 11 bases spanning the gap.